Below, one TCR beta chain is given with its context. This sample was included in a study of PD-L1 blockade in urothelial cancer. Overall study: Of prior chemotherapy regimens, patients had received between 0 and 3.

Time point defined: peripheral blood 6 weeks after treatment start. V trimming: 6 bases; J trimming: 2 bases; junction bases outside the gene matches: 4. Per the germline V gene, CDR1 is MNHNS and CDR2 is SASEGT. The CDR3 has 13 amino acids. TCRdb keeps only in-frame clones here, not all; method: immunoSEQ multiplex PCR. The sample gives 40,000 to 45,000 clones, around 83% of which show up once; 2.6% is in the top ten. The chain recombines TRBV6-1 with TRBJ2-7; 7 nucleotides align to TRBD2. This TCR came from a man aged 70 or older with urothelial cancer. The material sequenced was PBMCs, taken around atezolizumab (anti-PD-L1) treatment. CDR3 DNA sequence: TGTGCCAGCAGCTCTAGCGGTACCTACGAGCAGTACTTC. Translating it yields CASSSSGTYEQYF.